A single sample gave rise to the 13 T cell receptor beta chains below, sequenced in a study of CD8 T cells in ankylosing spondylitis. TCRdb passed the 5' RACE reads through MiXCR, listing each CDR3 protein once. Of 250,000 or so distinct CDR3 sequences in the sample, about 11% were seen once. Source material: blood, either unsorted or a sorted T cell fraction (not recorded which). These TCRs come from a male donor with ankylosing spondylitis or in good health (not recorded which).

The chain carries TRBV29-1 and TRBJ1-1; D might be TRBD1 (5 bases). Germline CDR1 SQVTM, CDR2 ANQGSEA. V was shortened by 4 bases and J by 1 base, with 16 bases between the two germline ends. CDR3 length: 15 residues. CDR3 loop: CSVVLKAGSNTEAFF. CDR3 in DNA: TGCAGCGTTGTACTGAAGGCAGGGTCGAACACTGAAGCTTTCTTT. The whole variable domain, filled in from reference TRBV29-1 and TRBJ1-1, reads SAVISQKPSRDICQRGTSLTIQCQVDSQVTMMFWYRQQPGQSLTLIATANQGSEATYESGFVIDKFPISRPNLTFSTLTVSNMSPEDSSIYLCSVVLKAGSNTEAFFGQGTRLTVV.

To note about this clonotype: A much larger clone lies a single base off, so this may be a read error. V is TRBV7-9 and J is TRBJ2-7, with TRBD2 identical over 7 bases. The CDR3 runs 14 residues. The trim removed 9 bases at V and 1 base at J, leaving 9 bases unmatched. Looked up from germline, CDR1 is SEHNR and CDR2 is FQNEAQ (reference sequence). The CDR3 loop reads CARSPWGGSYEQYF. The CDR3 region has the DNA TGTGCCAGGAGCCCCTGGGGGGGGTCCTACGAGCAGTACTTC.

In its sample, this clonotype was seen once. This chain links TRBV7-9 with TRBJ2-1, with D unclear. CDR1 is SEHNR and CDR2 is FQNEAQ in the germline V gene (reference sequence). This CDR3 has 13 amino acids. Trimming shortened V by 2 bases and J by 8 bases, and 10 bases separated the two germline ends. The CDR3 here is CASSLFDGYEQFF. CDR3 nucleotide sequence: TGTGCCAGCAGCTTATTCGACGGGTATGAGCAGTTCTTC. The full variable domain, completed using reference TRBV7-9 and TRBJ2-1, is DTGVSQNPRHKITKRGQNVTFRCDPISEHNRLYWYRQTLGQGPEFLTYFQNEAQLEKSRLLSDRFSAERPKGSFSTLEIQRTEQGDSAMYLCASSLFDGYEQFFGPGTRLTVL.

This clonotype was counted many times. The V and J genes are TRBV12-3 or TRBV12-4 and TRBJ2-3; D call uncertain. V was clipped by 1 base and J by 2 bases, with 7 bases between them. The CDR3 sequence is 14 residues long. The CDR3 nucleotides are TGTGCCAGCAGTTTAGAGCGAACCACAGATACGCAGTATTTT. Protein: CASSLERTTDTQYF.

This clonotype was seen a few times. The gene calls are TRBV21-1 and TRBJ2-3; the listed D gene, TRBD1, was not tested against the DNA. TRBV21-1 is labeled a pseudogene. The CDR3 contains 16 residues. In DNA, the CDR3 is TGTGCCAGCAGCCCGGACCCGGGACAGGGCACAGATACGCAGTATTTT. This translates into CASSPDPGQGTDTQYF.

This clonotype appeared many times. This chain links TRBV5-1 with TRBJ2-7; D is possibly TRBD2 (6 bases). This CDR3 has 15 residues. Germline values: CDR1 SGHRS, CDR2 YFSETQ. V was cut by 4 bases and J by 4 bases, with 18 bases left in between. CDR3 sequence: CASSASGGSGYEQYF. For the CDR3, the DNA is TGCGCCAGCAGCGCGTCCGGGGGTTCCGGGTACGAGCAGTACTTC.

The chain recombines TRBV29-1 with TRBJ2-6; D possibly corresponds to TRBD1 (5 bases). V was trimmed by 7 bases and J by 19 bases, leaving 14 bases between them. Germline V lookup: CDR1 SQVTM, CDR2 ANQGSEA. The CDR3 is 9 residues long. The DNA of the CDR3 is TGCAGCGGGCTGACAGCAAGAACTTTC. This translates into CSGLTARTF.

This chain connects TRBV2 to TRBJ1-5, with D possibly matching TRBD1 (5 bases). Germline V CDR1 and CDR2: SNHLY, FYNNEI. This CDR3 contains 16 residues. The V end lost 5 bases, the J end lost 6 bases, and 20 bases lay between the germline ends. The CDR3 bases are TGTGCCAGCAGTCTGGGGCGACCCCTTGAAGGTCAGCCCCAGCATTTT. Protein sequence: CASSLGRPLEGQPQHF.

In DNA form, the CDR3 reads TGCAGTGCTAGGGTCCGGGGACTTGCCTACGAGCAGTACTTC. This sequence encodes CSARVRGLAYEQYF. The chain couples TRBV20-1 to TRBJ2-7, with D possibly being TRBD2 (6 bases). CDR3 length: 14 amino acids. Germline V gene data show CDR1 as DFQATT and CDR2 as SNEGSKA (reference sequence). V was pared by 3 bases and J by 2 bases, with 14 bases between.

The sample holds many counts of this clonotype. The chain employs TRBV5-1 and TRBJ1-1; no definite D call. From germline, CDR1 is SGHRS and CDR2 YFSETQ. V was cut by 0 bases and J by 3 bases, with 12 bases left in between. The CDR3 has 15 residues. The chain's CDR3 is CASSLGQAVYTEAFF. The CDR3 DNA is TGCGCCAGCAGCTTGGGGCAGGCCGTGTACACTGAAGCTTTCTTT.

The table lists this clonotype with many counts. The rearrangement joins TRBV12-3 or TRBV12-4 to TRBJ2-5, with a tentative D call TRBD1 (6 bases). The CDR3 totals 13 residues. V was cut by 6 bases and J by 1 base, with 9 bases left in between. The CDR3 DNA sequence: TGTGCCAGCAGGCAGGGGACCCAAGAGACCCAGTACTTC. This sequence encodes CASRQGTQETQYF.

CDR3 residues: CASSSITDTQYF. The CDR3 coding sequence is TGTGCCAGCAGCTCAATCACAGATACGCAGTATTTT. This chain joins TRBV7-2 and TRBJ2-3; D remains ambiguous. This CDR3 is built from 12 residues. Germline V gene sequence: CDR1 SGHTA, CDR2 FQGNSA. Trimming pared 4 bases from V and 2 bases from J, leaving 4 bases between.

In its sample, this clonotype was seen many times. The chain joins TRBV20-1 to TRBJ2-5, with a possible D match to TRBD2 (5 bases). Germline V lookup: CDR1 DFQATT, CDR2 SNEGSKA (reference sequence). This CDR3 comprises 14 residues. V was shortened by 0 bases and J by 2 bases, with 10 bases between the two germline ends. The CDR3 DNA is TGCAGTGCTAGAGACGGAGGAACACAAGAGACCCAGTACTTC. Amino acids: CSARDGGTQETQYF.